The T cell receptor (beta chain) under discussion was sequenced for a study of radiotherapy plus CTLA-4 blockade in lung cancer. Across the study: Overall, approximately 18% of patients showed an objective response, while about 31% attained disease control.

Focal radiation was given together with CTLA-4 blockade (ipilimumab) to patients with chemo-refractory metastatic non-small-cell lung cancer. Findings of the study overall: There was expansion of tumor-derived TCR clones in blood after radiotherapy plus ipilimumab.

The CDR3 sequence is 16 residues long. CDR1 and CDR2 (germline): LNHDA, SQIVND (reference sequence). The method was immunoSEQ multiplex PCR; TCRdb's version includes in-frame clones alone and lacks a portion of them. The sample contains over 70,000 clones, approximately 83% of which appear only once. Details on this clone: Its antigen is currently unknown. A read error may account for a junction end that differs from germline.

The source of this sequence is a human donor with non-small cell lung cancer who had a partial response to radiotherapy plus ipilimumab. Source: peripheral blood, taken from a patient treated with radiotherapy plus ipilimumab. The chain couples TRBV19 to TRBJ1-1, with 10 nucleotides matching TRBD1. The CDR3, as DNA: TGTGCCAGTAGTCGAATGACAGGGGGCTTGAATACTGAAGCTTTCTTT. It codes for CASSRMTGGLNTEAFF.